These T cell receptor beta chains were read from a single sample in a study of cytomegalovirus exposure and HLA in healthy donors. The assay was immunoSEQ multiplex PCR, and TCRdb's table has in-frame clones only and misses some. Of some 150,000 clones in the sample, about 88% were seen once. The sequenced material came from PBMCs. These TCRs come from a woman under 30 in good health and CMV-seropositive. Each CDR3 is given with its conserved first and last residue. Each record gives: D gene, clone size, V gene, J gene, CDR3 DNA, CDR3 protein. A D gene is named only where the DNA matches it firmly. Expanded clones are given a class, and other clones once, few, many or no size at all.

NA	NA	TRBV7-8	TRBJ1-4	TGTGCCAGCAGCTTAGCGTCCGGGGGGAGAGATGAAAAACTGTTTTTT	CASSLASGGRDEKLFF
NA	NA	TRBV6-1	TRBJ2-5	TGTGCCAGCAGTGAAGACAGGAGCCGCCGGGAGACCCAGTACTTC	CASSEDRSRRETQYF
NA	once	TRBV18	TRBJ1-4	TGTGCCAGCTCACCCACTCAGGGATCTAATGAAAAACTGTTTTTT	CASSPTQGSNEKLFF
NA	once	TRBV2	TRBJ1-2	TGTGCCAGCAACGGGGACACCCCACACCATGGCTACACCTTC	CASNGDTPHHGYTF
NA	NA	TRBV15	TRBJ2-3	TGTGCCACCAGCAGAGTGGAGGATACGCAGTATTTT	CATSRVEDTQYF
NA	NA	TRBV6-1	TRBJ1-4	TGTGCCAGCAGTGACGACACAGGGCCAAGCGAAAAACTGTTTTTT	CASSDDTGPSEKLFF
NA	NA	TRBV7-2	TRBJ2-7	TGTGCCAGCAGCTTAAAGGGGACATACGAGCAGTACTTC	CASSLKGTYEQYF
TRBD1	once	TRBV19	TRBJ2-5	TGTGCCAGTAGTGGGACAGGTCAAGAGACCCAGTACTTC	CASSGTGQETQYF
NA	NA	TRBV10-1	TRBJ1-2	TGCGCCAGCAGTTCACAGGTGACGAGATATGGCTACACCTTC	CASSSQVTRYGYTF
TRBD2	NA	TRBV11-3	TRBJ2-1	TGTGCCAGCAGCCCAGAGGGGACTAGCTCCTACAATGAGCAGTTCTTC	CASSPEGTSSYNEQFF
NA	NA	TRBV7-2	TRBJ1-2	TGTGCCAGCAGCCGTACTGAAGAGCTGGGCTACACCTTC	CASSRTEELGYTF
NA	NA	TRBV2	TRBJ1-6	TGTGCCAGCAGTGGTGCAGGGCATAATTCACCCCTCCACTTT	CASSGAGHNSPLHF
NA	NA	TRBV30	TRBJ2-1	TGTGCCTGGAAAGACAGGGGAGGGTCGGGTGAGCAGTTCTTC	CAWKDRGGSGEQFF
NA	NA	TRBV5-4	TRBJ2-7	TGTGCCAGCAGCTTGGCCGGACAACCCTACGAGCAGTACTTC	CASSLAGQPYEQYF
TRBD2	NA	TRBV5-1	TRBJ2-1	TGCGCCAGCAGCCCCTGGGGAGCGGGGGGGCGAAATGAGCAGTTCTTC	CASSPWGAGGRNEQFF
TRBD1	NA	TRBV5-1	TRBJ2-7	TGCGCCAGCAGCTTGGCTTTTAACCGGGACAGTTATCACTTC	CASSLAFNRDSYHF
NA	NA	TRBV5-1	TRBJ2-7	TGCGCCAGCAGCTTGGATCAGGGATACGAGCAGTACTTC	CASSLDQGYEQYF
TRBD1	NA	TRBV18	TRBJ1-1	TGTGCCAGCTCCCCCGGGACAGGGTCCACTGAAGCTTTCTTT	CASSPGTGSTEAFF
TRBD1	NA	TRBV5-1	TRBJ2-1	TGCGCCAGCAGCTTGGAGACAGGGAGAGTAGATGAGCAGTTCTTC	CASSLETGRVDEQFF
NA	NA	TRBV7-3	TRBJ2-2	TGTGCCAGCAGCTTGATGGGGAGTGGTACCGGGGAGCTGTTTTTT	CASSLMGSGTGELFF
NA	NA	TRBV30	TRBJ2-5	TGTGCCTGGAGTGTGGACAGCAAAGAGACCCAGTACTTC	CAWSVDSKETQYF
NA	NA	TRBV7-6	TRBJ2-2	TGTGCCAGCAGCTTAGAGGGGGACACCGGGGAGCTGTTTTTT	CASSLEGDTGELFF
NA	NA	TRBV19	TRBJ2-7	TGTGCCAGTAGTCCCAAGGACAGACCCTACGAGCAGTACTTC	CASSPKDRPYEQYF
NA	NA	TRBV6-1	TRBJ1-5	TGTGCCAGCAAGAGAAACGATCAGCCCCAGCATTTT	CASKRNDQPQHF
NA	NA	TRBV28	TRBJ2-5	TGTGCCAGCAGTGGAGGGCAAGGGCGGGAGACCCAGTACTTC	CASSGGQGRETQYF
TRBD1	NA	TRBV4-3	TRBJ2-7	TGCGCCAGCAGCCAAGATCCCGGGACAGGACTATACGAGCAGTACTTC	CASSQDPGTGLYEQYF
NA	NA	TRBV5-1	TRBJ2-3	TGCGCCAGCAGCTTGTTGGCGGTGAAGTCTAGCACAGATACGCAGTATTTT	CASSLLAVKSSTDTQYF
TRBD1	NA	TRBV28	TRBJ1-1	TGTGCCAGCAGTTTCCTCGACAGGGAAAGAGCTGAAGCTTTCTTT	CASSFLDRERAEAFF
NA	NA	TRBV5-1	TRBJ1-1	TGCGCCAGCAGCTTGGAGGGGGTTAACACTGAAGCTTTCTTT	CASSLEGVNTEAFF
NA	NA	TRBV28	TRBJ1-1	TGTGCCAGCAGATCCCTTGTGGTTAGCACTGAAGCTTTCTTT	CASRSLVVSTEAFF
TRBD1	once	TRBV2	TRBJ1-5	TGTGCCAGCAGTTACCGGGACAGGGCGACTATAGGCAATCAGCCCCAGCATTTT	CASSYRDRATIGNQPQHF
NA	few	TRBV5-1	TRBJ1-2	TGCGCCAGCAGCTTGGTGGCGGGCCTCTATGGCTACACCTTC	CASSLVAGLYGYTF
NA	NA	TRBV19	TRBJ1-1	TGTGCCACCCGAGGCGGGACCCGAGGAGGCACTGAAGCTTTCTTT	CATRGGTRGGTEAFF
TRBD1	NA	TRBV4-1	TRBJ2-1	TGCGCCAGCAGCCCCGACACAGGGGCCAACAATGAGCAGTTCTTC	CASSPDTGANNEQFF
NA	NA	TRBV6-1	TRBJ1-4	TGTGCCAGCACAACAGGGCGCGGGGGGGAAAAACTGTTTTTT	CASTTGRGGEKLFF
NA	NA	TRBV18	TRBJ1-2	TGTGCCAGCTCACCAAGCCAGGGCCTCTTTGACTATGGCTACACCTTC	CASSPSQGLFDYGYTF
TRBD2	NA	TRBV18	TRBJ2-1	TGTGCCAGCTCACTCACCATAGCGGGGGGGAACAATGAGCAGTTCTTC	CASSLTIAGGNNEQFF
TRBD1	NA	TRBV5-4	TRBJ1-2	TGTGCCAGCAGCTTGTTAGGGGGCTCCCTGTCTTTGGGCTACACCTTC	CASSLLGGSLSLGYTF
TRBD1	NA	TRBV19	TRBJ1-2	TGTGCCAGTAGTATAGCCGGACAGGGGAACTATGGCTACACCTTC	CASSIAGQGNYGYTF
NA	NA	TRBV7-9	TRBJ1-2	TGTGCCAGCAGCTTAGCCCTTTACGGAGGCTATGGCTACACCTTC	CASSLALYGGYGYTF
NA	NA	TRBV9	TRBJ2-2	TGTGCCAGCAGCGTAGGAGGTCACCTGTGGGACACCGGGGAGCTGTTTTTT	CASSVGGHLWDTGELFF
TRBD2	NA	TRBV5-1	TRBJ2-1	TGCGCCAGCAGAGGCGGGGGGGCTCACAATGAGCAGTTCTTC	CASRGGGAHNEQFF
TRBD2	once	TRBV28	TRBJ2-2	TGTGCCAGCAGCTCCGGGTTCGGAGGGAGGGCCGGGGAGCTGTTTTTT	CASSSGFGGRAGELFF
TRBD1	medium-sized	TRBV27	TRBJ2-7	TGTGCCAGCAGCTGGGGACAGGGGGCGTGGAGAGAGCAGTACTTC	CASSWGQGAWREQYF
NA	NA	TRBV28	TRBJ2-2	TGTGCCAGCAGTCCCCTCACAGGGAACACCGGGGAGCTGTTTTTT	CASSPLTGNTGELFF
NA	NA	TRBV18	TRBJ2-1	TGTGCCAGCTCACTGAATAGAGACAATGAGCAGTTCTTC	CASSLNRDNEQFF
TRBD1	NA	TRBV5-1	TRBJ2-7	TGCGCCAGCAGCGCCCTGACAGGGGGCGCGGCACGTGAGTACGAGCAGTACTTC	CASSALTGGAAREYEQYF
TRBD1	NA	TRBV7-9	TRBJ1-3	TGTGCCAGCAGCTTCAGGGGGCTCTCTGGAAACACCATATATTTT	CASSFRGLSGNTIYF
TRBD1	NA	TRBV13	TRBJ2-7	TGTGCCAGCAGCCACAGGGGGTCCTCCTACGAGCAGTACTTC	CASSHRGSSYEQYF
TRBD1	NA	TRBV6-1	TRBJ1-4	TGTGCCAGCAGTGATTACAGGGGTAATGAAAAACTGTTTTTT	CASSDYRGNEKLFF
NA	NA	TRBV14	TRBJ1-5	TGTGCCAGCAGCCAAGGCTCATTCGGGGGATCGGGCCAGCCCCAGCATTTT	CASSQGSFGGSGQPQHF
TRBD1	NA	TRBV9	TRBJ1-4	TGTGCCAGCAGCGGTGCATTAACCGGGACAGCAACTAATGAAAAACTGTTTTTT	CASSGALTGTATNEKLFF
NA	NA	TRBV6-1	TRBJ1-1	TGTGCCAGCAGTGATTTCTTTTCCTGGGCGAACACTGAAGCTTTCTTT	CASSDFFSWANTEAFF
NA	NA	TRBV4-3	TRBJ1-2	TGCGCCAGCAGCCCCAGAATTGGGTCAGGGGATTATGGCTACACCTTC	CASSPRIGSGDYGYTF
NA	NA	TRBV2	TRBJ2-5	TGTGCCAGCAGTGAAGGTTGGGGCTCCCCCGTAGAGACCCAGTACTTC	CASSEGWGSPVETQYF
NA	NA	TRBV2	TRBJ1-1	TGTGCCAGCAGTGTGGGGCAGGGGAACACTGAAGCTTTCTTT	CASSVGQGNTEAFF
NA	few	TRBV2	TRBJ2-7	TGTGCCAGCAAACAGGAAGTCGAGCAGTACTTC	CASKQEVEQYF
NA	NA	TRBV29-1	TRBJ2-2	TGCAGCGCCTACAGGGTCACCGGGGAGCTGTTTTTT	CSAYRVTGELFF
TRBD1	NA	TRBV27	TRBJ2-7	TGTGCCAGCAGTTCCGACAGGGGGAGCTCCTACGAGCAGTACTTC	CASSSDRGSSYEQYF